This T cell receptor beta chain derives from a study of blood T cell repertoires in COVID-19 (dated by TCRdb to about 2020). Study-wide context: Samples from collaborators originated in the United States, Italy and Spain and spanned both the acute and convalescent phases of COVID-19. The material from the prospective study consisted of cDNA or gDNA derived from T cells, B-cell-depleted T cells, or PBMCs. Deeply sampled blood TCRbeta repertoires from subjects exposed to, actively infected with, or recovered from COVID-19 were included in the dataset. The repertoires were made available in a free public database intended to serve as a resource for research on the immune response to SARS-CoV-2. The samples were drawn from the first 160 participants of the ongoing ImmuneRACE study and from 1,254 subjects provided by 6 global collaborators. Sample metadata almost always included a de-identified subject ID, COVID-19 status, age in years and sex. Where HLA class I and class II types were available, the types were taken from metadata supplied by the sample provider, not from assay-based typing.

V loses 7 bases at its end and J loses 0 bases; junction bases beyond the gene matches: 5. The CDR3, from cysteine to phenylalanine, totals 15 residues. The only DNA kept is the CDR3, 45 bases in frame from the first base. The germline V gene (reference sequence) yields MNHEY for CDR1 and SMNVEV for CDR2. For this clone: The antigen it recognizes is unknown. The sample holds no much larger clone one base away, and base qualities are not on file.

Overall results and qualifications from the work: The quantity of clinical and demographic metadata differed by source and by participant and was supplied without curation.

Collaborating institutions collected whole blood in K2EDTA tubes following their own protocols. Collaborator samples were shipped for TCRbeta analysis as frozen whole blood, isolated PBMCs, or DNA extracted from either sample type. TCRbeta CDR3 regions were amplified from genomic DNA using the immunoSEQ Assay, a bias-controlled multiplex PCR. On the study's bioinformatics: Within the assay, amplification of reference gene primers was used to estimate how many nucleated cells each sample contained. To quantify the absolute abundance of each unique TCRbeta CDR3 rearrangement, sequence reads were collapsed and filtered. For each sample, productive Simpson clonality was calculated by taking the square root of Simpson's diversity index across productive rearrangements. Not all clones reach the TCRdb copy of this immuneACCESS table, which keeps in-frame sequences only. Checked studies attribute under half of the gap to unresolved V genes and leave the rest unexplained. D and trimming were read from the DNA, whereas the V and J calls and clone size are those reported in that table. For this sample there are over 200,000 clones; approximately 88% appear just once. About 0.7% of the sample belongs to the ten largest clones.

The specimen was peripheral blood. The TCR comes from a human donor in a cohort sampled during active COVID-19. The rearranged chain carries TRBV27 and TRBJ2-3; TRBD2 lines up with 9 middle nucleotides. The CDR3: CASTPSGISTDTQYF. In nucleotides, the sequence is TGTGCCAGCACCCCTAGCGGGATTAGCACAGATACGCAGTATTTT.